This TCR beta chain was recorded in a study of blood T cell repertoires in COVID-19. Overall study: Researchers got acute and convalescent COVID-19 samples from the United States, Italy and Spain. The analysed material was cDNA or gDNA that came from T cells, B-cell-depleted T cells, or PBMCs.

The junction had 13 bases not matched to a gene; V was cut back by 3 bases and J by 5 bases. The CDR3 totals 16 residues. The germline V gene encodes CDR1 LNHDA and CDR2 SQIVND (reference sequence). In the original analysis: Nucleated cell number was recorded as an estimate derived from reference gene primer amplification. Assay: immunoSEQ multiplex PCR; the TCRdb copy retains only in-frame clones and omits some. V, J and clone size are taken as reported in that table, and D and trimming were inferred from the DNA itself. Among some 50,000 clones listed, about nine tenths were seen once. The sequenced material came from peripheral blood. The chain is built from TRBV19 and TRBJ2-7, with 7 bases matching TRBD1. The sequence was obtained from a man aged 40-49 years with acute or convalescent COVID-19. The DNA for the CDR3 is TGTGCCAGTAGTATCTCCCGGGCAGACAGGGTTGACGAGCAGTACTTC. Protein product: CASSISRADRVDEQYF.